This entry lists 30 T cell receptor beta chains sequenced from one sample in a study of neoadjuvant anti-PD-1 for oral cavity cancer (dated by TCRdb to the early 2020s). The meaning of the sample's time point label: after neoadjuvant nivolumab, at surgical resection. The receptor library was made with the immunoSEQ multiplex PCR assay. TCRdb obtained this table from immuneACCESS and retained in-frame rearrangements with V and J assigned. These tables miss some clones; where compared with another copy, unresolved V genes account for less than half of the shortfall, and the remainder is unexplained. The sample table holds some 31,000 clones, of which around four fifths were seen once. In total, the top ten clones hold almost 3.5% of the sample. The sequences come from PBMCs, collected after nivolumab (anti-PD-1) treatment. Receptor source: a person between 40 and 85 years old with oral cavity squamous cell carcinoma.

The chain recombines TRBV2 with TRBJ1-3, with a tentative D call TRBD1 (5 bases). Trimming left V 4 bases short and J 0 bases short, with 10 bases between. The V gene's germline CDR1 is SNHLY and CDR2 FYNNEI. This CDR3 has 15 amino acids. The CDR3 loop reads CASSATASSGNTIYF. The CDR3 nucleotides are TGTGCCAGCAGTGCGACAGCCTCCTCTGGAAACACCATATATTTT.

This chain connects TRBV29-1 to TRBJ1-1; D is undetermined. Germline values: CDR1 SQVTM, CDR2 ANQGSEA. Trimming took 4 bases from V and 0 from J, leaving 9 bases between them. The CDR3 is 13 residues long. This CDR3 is CSVGGMMNTEAFF. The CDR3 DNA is TGCAGCGTTGGAGGGATGATGAACACTGAAGCTTTCTTT.

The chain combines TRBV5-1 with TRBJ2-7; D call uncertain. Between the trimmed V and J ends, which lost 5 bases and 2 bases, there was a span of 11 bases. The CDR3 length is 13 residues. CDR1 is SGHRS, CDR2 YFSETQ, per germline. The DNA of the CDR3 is TGCGCCAGCAGTAGTAGACCACCCTACGAGCAGTACTTC. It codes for CASSSRPPYEQYF.

The CDR3 DNA reads TGTGCCAGCAGCGCCCGGCGGACCACAGATACGCAGTATTTT. Amino acid sequence: CASSARRTTDTQYF. The V and J genes are TRBV7-3 and TRBJ2-3; no reliable D call. V lost 5 bases to trimming and J lost 2 bases, with 11 bases between them. CDR1 SGHTA and CDR2 FQGTGA come from the germline V gene. The CDR3 runs to 14 residues.

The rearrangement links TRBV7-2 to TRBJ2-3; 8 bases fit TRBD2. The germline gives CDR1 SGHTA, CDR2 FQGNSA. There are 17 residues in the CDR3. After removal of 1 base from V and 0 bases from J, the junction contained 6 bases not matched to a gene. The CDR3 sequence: CASSLGPTGGSTDTQYF. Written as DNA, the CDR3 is TGTGCCAGCAGCTTAGGACCCACGGGGGGGAGCACAGATACGCAGTATTTT.

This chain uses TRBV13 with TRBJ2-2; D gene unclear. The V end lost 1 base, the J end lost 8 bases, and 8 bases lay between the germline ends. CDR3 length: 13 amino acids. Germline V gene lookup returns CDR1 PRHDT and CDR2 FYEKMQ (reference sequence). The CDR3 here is CASSLERVGELFF. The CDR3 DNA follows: TGTGCCAGCAGCTTAGAACGCGTTGGGGAGCTGTTTTTT.

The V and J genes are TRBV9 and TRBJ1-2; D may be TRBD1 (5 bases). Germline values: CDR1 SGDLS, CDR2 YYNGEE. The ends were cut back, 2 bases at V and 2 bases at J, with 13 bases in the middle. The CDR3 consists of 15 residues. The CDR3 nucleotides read TGTGCCAGCAGCGTGGGTGGGGCAGGGAACTATGGCTACACCTTC. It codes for CASSVGGAGNYGYTF.

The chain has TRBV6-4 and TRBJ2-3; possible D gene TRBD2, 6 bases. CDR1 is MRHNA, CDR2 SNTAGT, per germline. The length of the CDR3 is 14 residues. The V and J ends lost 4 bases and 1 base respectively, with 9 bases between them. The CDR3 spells CASSVGGGTDTQYF. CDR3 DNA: TGTGCCAGCAGTGTAGGCGGGGGCACAGATACGCAGTATTTT.

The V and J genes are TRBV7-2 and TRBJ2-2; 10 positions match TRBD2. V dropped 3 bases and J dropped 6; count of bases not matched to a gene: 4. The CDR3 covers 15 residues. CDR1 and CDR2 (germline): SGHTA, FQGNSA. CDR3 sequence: CASSFSGGAAGELFF. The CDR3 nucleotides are TGTGCCAGCAGCTTCAGCGGGGGGGCCGCCGGGGAGCTGTTTTTT.

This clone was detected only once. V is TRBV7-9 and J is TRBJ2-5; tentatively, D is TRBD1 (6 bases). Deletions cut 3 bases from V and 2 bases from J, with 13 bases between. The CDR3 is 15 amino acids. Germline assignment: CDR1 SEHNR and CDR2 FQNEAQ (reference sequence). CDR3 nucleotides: TGTGCCAGCAGCTTGCGGCAGGGGACACAAGAGACCCAGTACTTC. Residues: CASSLRQGTQETQYF.

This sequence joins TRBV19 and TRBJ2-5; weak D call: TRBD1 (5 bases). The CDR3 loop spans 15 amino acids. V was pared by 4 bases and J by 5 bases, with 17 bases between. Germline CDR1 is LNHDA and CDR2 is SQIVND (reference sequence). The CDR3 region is CASSKSGSIGETQYF. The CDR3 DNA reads TGTGCCAGTAGTAAATCAGGGTCGATAGGGGAGACCCAGTACTTC.

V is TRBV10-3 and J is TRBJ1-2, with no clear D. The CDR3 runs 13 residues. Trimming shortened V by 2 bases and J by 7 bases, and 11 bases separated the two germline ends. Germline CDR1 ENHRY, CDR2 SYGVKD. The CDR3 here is CAISEDYLSGYTF. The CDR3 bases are TGTGCCATCAGTGAGGATTACTTGAGTGGCTACACCTTC.

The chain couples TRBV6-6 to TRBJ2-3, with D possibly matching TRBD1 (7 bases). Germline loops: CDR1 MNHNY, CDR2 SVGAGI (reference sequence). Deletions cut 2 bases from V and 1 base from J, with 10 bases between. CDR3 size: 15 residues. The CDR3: CASSYGRGGTDTQYF. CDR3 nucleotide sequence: TGTGCCAGCAGTTACGGCAGGGGGGGCACAGATACGCAGTATTTT.

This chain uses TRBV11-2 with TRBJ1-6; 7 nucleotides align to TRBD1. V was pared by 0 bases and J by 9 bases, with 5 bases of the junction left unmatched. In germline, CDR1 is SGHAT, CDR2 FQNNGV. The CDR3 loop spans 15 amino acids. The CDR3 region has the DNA TGTGCCAGCAGCTTAGAAATCAGGGACAGTTCACCCCTCCACTTT. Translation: CASSLEIRDSSPLHF. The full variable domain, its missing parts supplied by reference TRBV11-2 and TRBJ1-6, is EAGVAQSPRYKIIEKRQSVAFWCNPISGHATLYWYQQILGQGPKLLIQFQNNGVVDDSQLPKDRFSAERLKGVDSTLKIQPAKLEDSAVYLCASSLEIRDSSPLHFGNGTRLTVT.

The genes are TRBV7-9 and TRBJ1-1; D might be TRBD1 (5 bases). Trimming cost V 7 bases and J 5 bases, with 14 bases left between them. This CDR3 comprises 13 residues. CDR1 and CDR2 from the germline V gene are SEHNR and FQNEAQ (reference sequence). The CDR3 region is CASNLNRGTEAFF. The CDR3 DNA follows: TGTGCCAGCAACCTCAATCGGGGGACTGAAGCTTTCTTT.

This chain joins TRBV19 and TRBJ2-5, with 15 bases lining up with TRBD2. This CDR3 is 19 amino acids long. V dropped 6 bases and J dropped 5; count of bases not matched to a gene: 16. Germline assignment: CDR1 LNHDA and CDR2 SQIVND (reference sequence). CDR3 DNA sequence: TGTGCCAGTAGGCCTAACCTCGGACTAGCGGGGGGGCCGGTGGAGACCCAGTACTTC. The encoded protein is CASRPNLGLAGGPVETQYF.

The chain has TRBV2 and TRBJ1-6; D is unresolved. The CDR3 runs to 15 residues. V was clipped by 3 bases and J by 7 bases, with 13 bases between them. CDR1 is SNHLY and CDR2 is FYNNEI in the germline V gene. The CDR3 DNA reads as TGTGCCAGCAGTGATGGTCAGACGGTCAATTCACCCCTCCACTTT. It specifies CASSDGQTVNSPLHF.

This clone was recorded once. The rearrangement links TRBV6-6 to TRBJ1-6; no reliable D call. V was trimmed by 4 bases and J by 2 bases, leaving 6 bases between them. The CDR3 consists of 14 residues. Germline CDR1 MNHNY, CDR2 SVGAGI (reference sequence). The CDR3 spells CASSLGTYNSPLHF. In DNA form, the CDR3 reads TGTGCCAGCAGTTTAGGGACCTATAATTCACCCCTCCACTTT.

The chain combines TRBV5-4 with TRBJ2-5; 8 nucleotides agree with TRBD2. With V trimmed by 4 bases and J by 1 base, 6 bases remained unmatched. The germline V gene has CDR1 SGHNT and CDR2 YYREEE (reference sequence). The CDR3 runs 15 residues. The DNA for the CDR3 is TGTGCCAGCAGCCCACCGGGGGGGTTCCAAGAGACCCAGTACTTC. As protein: CASSPPGGFQETQYF.

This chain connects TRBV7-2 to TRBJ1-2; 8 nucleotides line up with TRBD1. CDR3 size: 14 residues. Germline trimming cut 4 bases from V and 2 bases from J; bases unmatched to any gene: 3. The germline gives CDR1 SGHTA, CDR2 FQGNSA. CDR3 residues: CASSSRTGNYGYTF. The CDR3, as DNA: TGTGCCAGCAGCTCAAGGACAGGGAACTATGGCTACACCTTC.

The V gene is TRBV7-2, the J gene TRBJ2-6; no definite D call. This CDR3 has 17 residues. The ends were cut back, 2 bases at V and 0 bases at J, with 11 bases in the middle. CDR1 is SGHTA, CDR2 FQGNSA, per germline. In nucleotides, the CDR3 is TGTGCCAGCAGCTTATTTGGCCAGAACTCTGGGGCCAACGTCCTGACTTTC. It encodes CASSLFGQNSGANVLTF.

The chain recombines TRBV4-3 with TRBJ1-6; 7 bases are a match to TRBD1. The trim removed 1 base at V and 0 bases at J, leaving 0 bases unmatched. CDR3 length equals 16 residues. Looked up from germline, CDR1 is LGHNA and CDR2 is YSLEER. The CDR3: CASSQGDSSYNSPLHF. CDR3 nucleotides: TGCGCCAGCAGCCAAGGGGACAGCTCCTATAATTCACCCCTCCACTTT.

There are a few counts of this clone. CDR3 loop: CASSPVGQGLIGSGNTIYF. The CDR3 DNA sequence: TGCGCCAGCAGCCCAGTGGGACAGGGATTAATCGGCTCTGGAAACACCATATATTTT. The gene calls are TRBV5-1 and TRBJ1-3; 9 positions match TRBD1. Germline V gene data show CDR1 as SGHRS and CDR2 as YFSETQ. This CDR3 contains 19 residues. V gave up 4 bases and J gave up 0 bases; unmatched junction bases: 14. Supplemented by reference TRBV5-1 and TRBJ1-3, the full variable domain reads KAGVTQTPRYLIKTRGQQVTLSCSPISGHRSVSWYQQTPGQGLQFLFEYFSETQRNKGNFPGRFSGRQFSNSRSEMNVSTLELGDSALYLCASSPVGQGLIGSGNTIYFGEGSWLTVV.

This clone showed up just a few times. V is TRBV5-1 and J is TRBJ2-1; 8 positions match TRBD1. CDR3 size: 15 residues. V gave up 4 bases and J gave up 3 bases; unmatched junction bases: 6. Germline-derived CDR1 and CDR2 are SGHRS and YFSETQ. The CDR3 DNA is TGCGCCAGCAGCAGGGGACAGGTATACTACAATGAGCAGTTCTTC. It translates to CASSRGQVYYNEQFF.

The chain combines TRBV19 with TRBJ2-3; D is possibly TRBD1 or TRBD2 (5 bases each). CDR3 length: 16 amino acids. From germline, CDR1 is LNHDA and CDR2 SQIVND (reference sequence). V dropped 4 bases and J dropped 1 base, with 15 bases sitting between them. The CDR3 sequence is CASSTTGTPGTDTQYF. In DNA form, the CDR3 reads TGTGCCAGTAGTACTACCGGGACCCCGGGCACAGATACGCAGTATTTT.

The CDR3 DNA is TGTGCCAGTAGTATAGATTATTTTTCAGGAGACTCACCCCTCCACTTT. Protein product: CASSIDYFSGDSPLHF. This rearrangement joins TRBV19 to TRBJ1-6; no clear D gene. The CDR3 runs to 16 residues. V was pared by 0 bases and J by 10 bases, with 16 bases between. Germline V lookup: CDR1 LNHDA, CDR2 SQIVND (reference sequence).

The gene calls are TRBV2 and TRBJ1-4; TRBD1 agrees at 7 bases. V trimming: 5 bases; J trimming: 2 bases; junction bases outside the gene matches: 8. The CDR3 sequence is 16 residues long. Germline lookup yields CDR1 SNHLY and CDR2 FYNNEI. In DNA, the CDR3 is TGTGCCAGCAGTCAACAGGGGAGGGGCACTAATGAAAAACTGTTTTTT. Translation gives CASSQQGRGTNEKLFF.

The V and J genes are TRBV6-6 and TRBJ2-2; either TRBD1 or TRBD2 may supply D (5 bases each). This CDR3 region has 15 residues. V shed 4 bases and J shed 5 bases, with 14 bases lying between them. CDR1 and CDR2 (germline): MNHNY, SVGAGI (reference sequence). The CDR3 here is CASSSPGARTGELFF. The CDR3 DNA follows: TGTGCCAGCAGTTCCCCCGGGGCGCGGACCGGGGAGCTGTTTTTT.

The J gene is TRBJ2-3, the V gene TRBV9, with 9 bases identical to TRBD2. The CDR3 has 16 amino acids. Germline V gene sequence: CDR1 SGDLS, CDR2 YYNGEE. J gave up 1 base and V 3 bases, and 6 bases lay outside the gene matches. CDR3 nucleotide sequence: TGTGCCAGCAGCGCCCAGACTAGCGGCCGCACAGATACGCAGTATTTT. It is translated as CASSAQTSGRTDTQYF.

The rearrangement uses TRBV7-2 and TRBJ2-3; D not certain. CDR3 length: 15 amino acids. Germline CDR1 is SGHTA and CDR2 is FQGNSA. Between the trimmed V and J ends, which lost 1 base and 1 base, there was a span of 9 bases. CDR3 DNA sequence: TGTGCCAGCAGCTTAGATCCCCAGGGCACAGATACGCAGTATTTT. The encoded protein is CASSLDPQGTDTQYF.